This T cell receptor (beta chain) was retrieved from a study of T cell responses to AZD1222 COVID-19 vaccine. Data came from immunoSEQ multiplex PCR; TCRdb stores just in-frame clones and leaves some out. The sample has 50,000 to 65,000 clones; under 95% are singletons. Regarding this clone: The antigen is unknown.

Study-wide findings and caveats: Spike-specific TCR breadth and depth rose after two AZD1222 doses. Dominant CD4 TCR responses targeted spike regions 160-218 and 743-854. A mostly white British donor set with more females was recruited, and clonal diversity was possibly underestimated. Of spike-specific TCRs, nearly half reportedly target regions left unmutated in variants.

This CDR3 has 15 amino acids. Germline lookup yields CDR1 SGHTA and CDR2 FQGNSA. The ends lost 5 bases at V and 7 bases at J; junction bases unmatched: 10. The TCR sequence derives from an adult who received the MenACWY meningococcal vaccine as a control. The sequences come from peripheral blood, collected 28 days after the second dose of the MenACWY control vaccine. The V gene is TRBV7-2, the J gene TRBJ2-1; 8 bases align to TRBD1. The CDR3, as DNA: TGTGCCAGCAGCGCGGGACAGGCAGAGGGGAATGAGCAGTTCTTC. Its translation is CASSAGQAEGNEQFF.